The sequence of this T cell receptor (beta chain) was determined in a study of control samples from healthy donors and cancer patients. TCRdb's copy holds only in-frame clones and misses some; the assay was immunoSEQ multiplex PCR. The sample shows 140,000 to 150,000 clones, around 90% of them seen only once. The sample consisted of blood. The TCR was taken from a man aged 30-40 years in good health.

This CDR3 is CASTVGASGYTF. The CDR3 coding sequence is TGTGCCAGCACCGTGGGGGCCAGTGGCTACACCTTC. The genes are TRBV12-3 or TRBV12-4 and TRBJ1-2; maybe TRBD1 (6 bases). V shed 7 bases and J shed 7 bases, with 13 bases lying between them. The CDR3 loop spans 12 amino acids.